The 9 T cell receptor beta chains given below trace back to one sample, sequenced in a study of blood T cell repertoires in COVID-19 (TCRdb year 2020). The method was the immunoSEQ multiplex PCR assay. This is the immuneACCESS table as TCRdb keeps it, with only in-frame sequences that have V and J called. A part of the clones is gone; compared with another copy, unresolved V genes explain less than half, and the rest is unexplained. The sample data list roughly 200,000 clones, and approximately 91% of these were observed just once. Of the sample, 1.5% to 2% is held by the ten largest clones. The sequenced sample consisted of peripheral blood. The receptors were gathered from a man between 18 and 29 years old with active or convalescent COVID-19.

The V call is TRBV2, the J call TRBJ2-2; TRBD1 might be the D (6 bases). This CDR3 region has 13 residues. Germline values: CDR1 SNHLY, CDR2 FYNNEI. Deletions cut 8 bases from V and 4 bases from J, with 11 bases between. The CDR3 sequence is CASLGQTTGELFF. The CDR3 DNA is TGTGCCAGCCTGGGACAAACCACCGGGGAGCTGTTTTTT.

The chain couples TRBV6-5 to TRBJ1-6; TRBD1 might be the D (5 bases). Germline V CDR1 and CDR2: MNHEY, SVGAGI. V lost 5 bases, J lost 4 bases, and 9 bases lay in between. This CDR3 comprises 14 residues. The CDR3 protein is CASSLQAYNSPLHF. The CDR3 bases are TGTGCCAGCAGTCTACAGGCGTATAATTCACCCCTCCACTTT.

This clone appeared once. The CDR3 here is CASGLLASGQETQYF. The CDR3 coding sequence is TGTGCTAGTGGTTTGTTGGCTAGCGGGCAAGAGACCCAGTACTTC. V usage is TRBV12-5 and J usage is TRBJ2-5; 8 bases match TRBD2. The CDR3 has 15 residues. Germline V lookup: CDR1 LGHNT, CDR2 FRNRAP. After removal of 2 bases from V and 2 bases from J, the junction contained 4 bases not matched to a gene.

V and J are TRBV7-8 and TRBJ1-2, with 10 bases matching TRBD1. This CDR3 comprises 16 residues. CDR1 SGHVS and CDR2 FQNEAQ come from the germline V gene. Unmatched junction bases numbered 7, after V lost 5 bases and J lost 1 base. Here the CDR3 reads CASSPGQGTNNYGYTF. CDR3 DNA sequence: TGTGCCAGCAGCCCGGGACAGGGGACAAATAACTATGGCTACACCTTC.

This chain links TRBV19 with TRBJ1-2; D call uncertain. In germline, CDR1 is LNHDA, CDR2 SQIVND (reference sequence). The CDR3 contains 13 residues. Trimming took off 4 bases at V and 7 bases at J, with 13 bases between the two ends. The CDR3 nucleotides read TGTGCCAGTAGTAATGTTCCAGGCCGTGGCTACACCTTC. It is translated as CASSNVPGRGYTF.

This clone was seen only once. The chain carries TRBV5-6 and TRBJ2-2; perhaps TRBD2 as D (6 bases). Trimming took off 4 bases at V and 3 bases at J, with 13 bases between the two ends. Germline values: CDR1 SGHDT, CDR2 YYEEEE. The CDR3 length is 15 residues. The CDR3 is CASSPTSSDTGELFF. The CDR3 coding sequence is TGTGCCAGCAGCCCAACTAGCTCCGACACCGGGGAGCTGTTTTTT.

The chain is built from TRBV10-3 and TRBJ2-1, with 11 bases identical to TRBD2. The V segment lost 6 bases and the J segment 13 bases; nucleotides outside the gene matches: 14. The CDR3 has 15 residues. Looked up from germline, CDR1 is ENHRY and CDR2 is SYGVKD. CDR3: CAIRTSGKVGSIQFF. The CDR3 DNA follows: TGTGCCATCAGGACTAGCGGGAAGGTCGGATCCATACAGTTCTTC.

This rearrangement joins TRBV19 to TRBJ1-5; 12 bases match TRBD1. V was clipped by 6 bases and J by 6 bases; unmatched bases: 6. The germline CDR1 and CDR2 sequences are LNHDA and SQIVND (reference sequence). The length of the CDR3 is 15 residues. Written as DNA, the CDR3 is TGTGCCAGTAGAACCGGGACAGGGGGCGGTCAGCCCCAGCATTTT. This sequence encodes CASRTGTGGGQPQHF.

The chain carries TRBV4-1 and TRBJ2-7, with 7 positions matching TRBD1. The CDR3 has 15 amino acids. J lost 2 bases, V lost 1 base, and 5 bases had no gene match. CDR1 MGHRA and CDR2 YSYEKL come from the germline V gene. The CDR3 spells CASSQGDSIPYEQYF. The CDR3 DNA sequence: TGCGCCAGCAGCCAAGGGGACAGTATCCCCTACGAGCAGTACTTC.